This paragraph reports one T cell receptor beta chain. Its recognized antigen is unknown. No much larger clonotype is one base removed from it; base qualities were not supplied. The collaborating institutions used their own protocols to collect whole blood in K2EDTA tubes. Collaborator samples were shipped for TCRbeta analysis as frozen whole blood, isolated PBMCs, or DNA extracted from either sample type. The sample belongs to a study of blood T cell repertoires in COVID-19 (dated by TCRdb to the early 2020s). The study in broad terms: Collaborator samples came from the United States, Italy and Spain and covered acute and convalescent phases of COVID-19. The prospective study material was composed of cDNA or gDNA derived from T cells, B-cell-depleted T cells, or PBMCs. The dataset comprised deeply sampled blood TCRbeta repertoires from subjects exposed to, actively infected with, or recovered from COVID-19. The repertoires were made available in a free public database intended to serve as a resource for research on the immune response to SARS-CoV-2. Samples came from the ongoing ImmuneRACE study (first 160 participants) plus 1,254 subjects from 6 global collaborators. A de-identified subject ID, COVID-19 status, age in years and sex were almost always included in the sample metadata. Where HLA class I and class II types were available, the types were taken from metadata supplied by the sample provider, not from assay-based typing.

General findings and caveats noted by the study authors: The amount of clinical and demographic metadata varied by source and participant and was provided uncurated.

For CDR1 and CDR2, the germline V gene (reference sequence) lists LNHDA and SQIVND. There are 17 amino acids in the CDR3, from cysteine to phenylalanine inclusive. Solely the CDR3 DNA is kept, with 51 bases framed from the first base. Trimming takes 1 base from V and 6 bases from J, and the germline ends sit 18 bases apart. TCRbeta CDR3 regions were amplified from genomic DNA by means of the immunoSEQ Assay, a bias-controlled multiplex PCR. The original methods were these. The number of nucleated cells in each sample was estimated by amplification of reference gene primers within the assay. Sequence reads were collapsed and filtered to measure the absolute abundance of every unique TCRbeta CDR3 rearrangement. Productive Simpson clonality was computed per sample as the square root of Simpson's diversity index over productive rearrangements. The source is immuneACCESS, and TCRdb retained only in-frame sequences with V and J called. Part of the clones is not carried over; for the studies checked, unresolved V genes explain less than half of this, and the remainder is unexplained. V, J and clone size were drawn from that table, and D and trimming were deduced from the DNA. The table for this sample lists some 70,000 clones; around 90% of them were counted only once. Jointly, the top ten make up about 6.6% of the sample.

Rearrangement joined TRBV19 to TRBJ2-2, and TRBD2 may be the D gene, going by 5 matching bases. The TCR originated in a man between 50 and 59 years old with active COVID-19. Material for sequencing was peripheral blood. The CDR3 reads CASSIVLRTSKPGELFF. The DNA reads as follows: TGTGCCAGTAGTATAGTCCTTAGAACTAGTAAACCCGGGGAGCTGTTTTTT. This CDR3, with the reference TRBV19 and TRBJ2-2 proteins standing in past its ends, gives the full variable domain DGGITQSPKYLFRKEGQNVTLSCEQNLNHDAMYWYRQDPGQGLRLIYYSQIVNDFQKGDIAEGYSVSREKKESFPLTVTSAQKNPTAFYLCASSIVLRTSKPGELFFGEGSRLTVL.